This T cell receptor (beta chain) was observed in a study of CD8 T cells in Susac syndrome. The RNA input was about 0.45 to 1 ug, and it was reverse transcribed with random hexamers. TCRdb used MiXCR to reprocess the immunoSEQ multiplex PCR reads, holding one entry per CDR3 protein. The sample lists 150,000 to 180,000 distinct CDR3 sequences, around 95% occurring once. The CDR3 has 13 amino acids. Germline lookup yields CDR1 SNHLY and CDR2 FYNNEI. V gave up 9 bases and J gave up 10 bases; unmatched junction bases: 6. The sequencing input was CD8+ T cells from PBMCs. The chain recombines TRBV2 with TRBJ1-6; 10 positions agree with TRBD1. The clonotype comes from a human donor with multiple sclerosis. DNA of the CDR3: TGTGCCAGACGGGACAGGGGAGACTCACCCCTCCACTTT. This gives the protein CARRDRGDSPLHF.